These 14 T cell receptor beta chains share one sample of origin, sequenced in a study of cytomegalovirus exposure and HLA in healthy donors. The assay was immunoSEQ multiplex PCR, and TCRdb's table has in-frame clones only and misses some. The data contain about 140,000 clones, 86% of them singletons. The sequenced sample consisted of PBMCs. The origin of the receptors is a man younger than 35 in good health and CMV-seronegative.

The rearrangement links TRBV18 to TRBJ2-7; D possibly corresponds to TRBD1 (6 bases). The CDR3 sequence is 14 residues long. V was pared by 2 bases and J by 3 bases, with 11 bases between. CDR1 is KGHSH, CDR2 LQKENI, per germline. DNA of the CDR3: TGTGCCAGCTCACCAAGGGACACTAACTACGAGCAGTACTTC. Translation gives CASSPRDTNYEQYF.

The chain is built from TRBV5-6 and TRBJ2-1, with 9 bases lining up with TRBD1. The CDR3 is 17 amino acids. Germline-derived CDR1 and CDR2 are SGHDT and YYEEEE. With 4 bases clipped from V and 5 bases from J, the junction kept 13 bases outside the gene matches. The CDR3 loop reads CASSLPPGTGYHNEQFF. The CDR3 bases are TGTGCCAGCAGCCTACCCCCCGGGACAGGGTATCACAATGAGCAGTTCTTC. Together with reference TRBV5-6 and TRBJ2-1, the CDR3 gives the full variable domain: DAGVTQSPTHLIKTRGQQVTLRCSPKSGHDTVSWYQQALGQGPQFIFQYYEEEERQRGNFPDRFSGHQFPNYSSELNVNALLLGDSALYLCASSLPPGTGYHNEQFFGPGTRLTVL.

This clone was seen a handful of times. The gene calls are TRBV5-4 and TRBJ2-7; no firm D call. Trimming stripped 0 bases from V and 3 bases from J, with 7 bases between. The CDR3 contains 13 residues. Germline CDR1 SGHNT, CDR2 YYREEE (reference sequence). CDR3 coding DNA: TGTGCCAGCAGCTTGGTGGAGCACTACGAGCAGTACTTC. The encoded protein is CASSLVEHYEQYF.

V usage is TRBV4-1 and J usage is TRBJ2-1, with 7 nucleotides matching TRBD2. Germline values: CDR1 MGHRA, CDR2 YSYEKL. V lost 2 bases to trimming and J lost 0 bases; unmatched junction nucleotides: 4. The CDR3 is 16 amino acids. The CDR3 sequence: CASSQPQRDSYNEQFF. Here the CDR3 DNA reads TGCGCCAGCAGCCAACCGCAGCGGGACTCCTACAATGAGCAGTTCTTC.

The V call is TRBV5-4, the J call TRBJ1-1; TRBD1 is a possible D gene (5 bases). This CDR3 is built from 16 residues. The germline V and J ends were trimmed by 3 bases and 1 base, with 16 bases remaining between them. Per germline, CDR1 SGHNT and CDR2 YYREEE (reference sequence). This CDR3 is CASSSDMAPRNTEAFF. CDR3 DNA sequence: TGTGCCAGCAGCTCGGACATGGCTCCGAGGAACACTGAAGCTTTCTTT.

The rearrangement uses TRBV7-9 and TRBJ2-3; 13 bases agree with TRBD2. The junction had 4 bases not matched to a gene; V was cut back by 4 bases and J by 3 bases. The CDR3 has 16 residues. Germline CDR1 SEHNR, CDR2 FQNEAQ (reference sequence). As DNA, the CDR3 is TGTGCCAGCAGCTCCGGACTAGCGGGGGCAACAGATACGCAGTATTTT. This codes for CASSSGLAGATDTQYF.

CDR3 DNA: TGCGCCAGCAGCTTGGGGGACAGGGAAGAGACCCAGTACTTC. Residues: CASSLGDREETQYF. This rearrangement joins TRBV5-1 to TRBJ2-5; 9 nucleotides line up with TRBD1. J lost 3 bases, V lost 0 bases, and 0 bases had no gene match. The V gene's germline CDR1 is SGHRS and CDR2 YFSETQ. The CDR3 totals 14 residues. Together with reference TRBV5-1 and TRBJ2-5, the CDR3 gives the full variable domain: KAGVTQTPRYLIKTRGQQVTLSCSPISGHRSVSWYQQTPGQGLQFLFEYFSETQRNKGNFPGRFSGRQFSNSRSEMNVSTLELGDSALYLCASSLGDREETQYFGPGTRLLVL.

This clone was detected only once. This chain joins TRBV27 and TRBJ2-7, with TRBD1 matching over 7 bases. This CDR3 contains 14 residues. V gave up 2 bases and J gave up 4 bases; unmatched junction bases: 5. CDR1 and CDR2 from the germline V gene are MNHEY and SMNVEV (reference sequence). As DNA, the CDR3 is TGTGCCAGCAGTTTAGGGGGACAGTCATACGAGCAGTACTTC. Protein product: CASSLGGQSYEQYF.

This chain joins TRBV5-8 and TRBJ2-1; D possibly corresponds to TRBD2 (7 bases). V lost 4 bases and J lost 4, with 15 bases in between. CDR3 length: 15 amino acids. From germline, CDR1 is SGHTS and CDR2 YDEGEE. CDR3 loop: CASSLRGGSYNEQFF. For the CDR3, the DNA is TGTGCCAGCAGCCTCAGGGGCGGGAGTTACAATGAGCAGTTCTTC. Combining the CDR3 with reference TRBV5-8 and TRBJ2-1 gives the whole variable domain EAGVTQSPTHLIKTRGQQATLRCSPISGHTSVYWYQQALGLGLQFLLWYDEGEERNRGNFPPRFSGRQFPNYSSELNVNALELEDSALYLCASSLRGGSYNEQFFGPGTRLTVL.

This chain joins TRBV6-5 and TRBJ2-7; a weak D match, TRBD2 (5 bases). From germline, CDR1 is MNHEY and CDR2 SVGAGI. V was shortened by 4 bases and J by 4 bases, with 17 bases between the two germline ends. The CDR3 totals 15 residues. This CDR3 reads CASSSWLAGQYEQYF. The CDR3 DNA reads TGTGCCAGCAGTTCCTGGCTAGCTGGCCAATACGAGCAGTACTTC.

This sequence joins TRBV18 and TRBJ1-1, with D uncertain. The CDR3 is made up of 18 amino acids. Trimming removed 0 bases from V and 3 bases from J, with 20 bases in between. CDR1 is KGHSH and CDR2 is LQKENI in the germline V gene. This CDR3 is CASSPPTGKQSLYTEAFF. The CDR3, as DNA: TGTGCCAGCTCACCACCGACGGGAAAACAGTCCCTTTACACTGAAGCTTTCTTT.

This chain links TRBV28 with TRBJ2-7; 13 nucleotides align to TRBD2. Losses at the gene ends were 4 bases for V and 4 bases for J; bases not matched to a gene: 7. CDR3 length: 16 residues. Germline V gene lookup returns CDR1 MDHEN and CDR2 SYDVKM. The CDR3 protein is CASSYTSGRAFYEQYF. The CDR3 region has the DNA TGTGCCAGCAGTTATACTAGCGGGAGGGCCTTTTACGAGCAGTACTTC.

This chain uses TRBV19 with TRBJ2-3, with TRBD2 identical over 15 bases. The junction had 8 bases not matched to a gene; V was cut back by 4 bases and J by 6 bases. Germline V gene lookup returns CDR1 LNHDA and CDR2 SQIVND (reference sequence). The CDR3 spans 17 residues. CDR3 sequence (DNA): TGTGCCAGTAGTAGTATCGGACTAGCGGGGGGGCGGGATACGCAGTATTTT. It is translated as CASSSIGLAGGRDTQYF.

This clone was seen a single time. As DNA, the CDR3 is TGTGCCAGCTGGAAGCGGGGGGCCCGTGAGACCCAGTACTTC. This codes for CASWKRGARETQYF. The V call is TRBV2, the J call TRBJ2-5; 9 bases fit TRBD2. The V segment lost 8 bases and the J segment 5 bases; nucleotides outside the gene matches: 9. This CDR3 comprises 14 residues. The germline V gene has CDR1 SNHLY and CDR2 FYNNEI.